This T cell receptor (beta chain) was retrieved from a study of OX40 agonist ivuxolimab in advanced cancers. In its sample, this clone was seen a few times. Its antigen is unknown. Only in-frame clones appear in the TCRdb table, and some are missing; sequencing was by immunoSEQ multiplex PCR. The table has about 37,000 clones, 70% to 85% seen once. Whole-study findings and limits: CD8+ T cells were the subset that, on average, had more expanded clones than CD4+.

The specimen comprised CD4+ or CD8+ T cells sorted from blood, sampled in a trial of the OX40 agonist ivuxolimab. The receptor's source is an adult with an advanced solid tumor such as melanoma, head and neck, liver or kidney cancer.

The CDR3 bases are TGTGCCAGCAGCAACCGGGACAGGGGAGTAAACGAGCAGTACTTC. It codes for CASSNRDRGVNEQYF. This sequence joins TRBV7-9 and TRBJ2-7, with 10 bases lining up with TRBD1. CDR3 length: 15 amino acids. After removal of 5 bases from V and 5 bases from J, the junction contained 9 bases not matched to a gene. CDR1 is SEHNR, CDR2 FQNEAQ, per germline (reference sequence).